This TCR beta chain stems from a study of CD8 T cells in Susac syndrome. Overall study context: Blood was drawn from patients with Susac syndrome. At that point, they were therapy-naive, on corticosteroids, or on intravenous immunoglobulin alone.

An input of about 0.45 to 1 ug of RNA was subjected to reverse transcription using random hexamers. With immunoSEQ multiplex PCR, TCR beta CDR3 was amplified across 54 Vbeta and 13 Jbeta. TCRdb itself ran the immunoSEQ multiplex PCR reads through MiXCR, one entry per CDR3 protein. The sample shows about 150,000 distinct CDR3 sequences, approximately 94% of them seen only once. Germline values: CDR1 SGHTA, CDR2 FQGNSA. V was trimmed by 2 bases and J by 0 bases, leaving 10 bases between them. CDR3 length: 15 amino acids. On this clonotype: Its antigen is unknown.

Study findings and constraints: The study recognized that its TCR sequencing and HLA analysis covered a relatively small number of individuals.

The TCR originated in a human donor with Susac syndrome. Sequencing input: CD4+ T cells from PBMCs. This chain links TRBV7-2 with TRBJ2-5, with D possibly TRBD1 on 6 matching bases. The DNA for the CDR3 is TGTGCCAGCAGCTTATCCGGGACATACCAAGAGACCCAGTACTTC. Its translation: CASSLSGTYQETQYF.